These T cell receptor beta chains were read from a single sample in a study of T cells in Graves' hyperthyroidism and ophthalmopathy. TCRdb fed the multiplex PCR reads into MiXCR, producing one record per CDR3 protein. The sample shows some 600,000 distinct CDR3 sequences, over 11% of them seen only once. Sequenced input: blood. The receptors here all came from a woman aged 25 to 39 with Graves' hyperthyroidism that later progressed to Graves' ophthalmopathy. The CDR3 runs from the conserved cysteine through the conserved F or W. The D gene is left open where the match is weak. Not all rows give a size; the values are once, few, many and, for expanded clones, a class.

few | TRBJ1-4 | TRBD1 | TRBV29-1 | TGCAGCGTGGGGGACCGGGACAGGGATGAAAAACTGTTTTTT | CSVGDRDRDEKLFF
many | TRBJ2-5 | . | TRBV20-1 | TGCAGTGCTAGAGTGGCAGGGCAGACCCAGTACTTC | CSARVAGQTQYF
many | TRBJ1-3 | . | TRBV27 | TGTGCCAGCAGATCTGGAAACACCATATATTTT | CASRSGNTIYF
many | TRBJ2-7 | . | TRBV28 | TGTGCCACTGGGGCAGATGCGACCTACGAGCAGTACTTC | CATGADATYEQYF
many | TRBJ1-2 | . | TRBV28 | TGTGCCAGCAGTTTCCGGGACCGGAACTATGGCTACACCTTC | CASSFRDRNYGYTF
many | TRBJ2-7 | TRBD2 | TRBV12-3/TRBV12-4 | TGTGCCAGCAGTCCCCCGGGGGGAGTGTACGAGCAGTACTTC | CASSPPGGVYEQYF
many | TRBJ2-1 | . | TRBV5-1 | TGCGCCAGCAGCTTGGTGGGGCTGGGGCAGCAGTTCTTC | CASSLVGLGQQFF
many | TRBJ2-7 | . | TRBV11-2 | TGTGCCAGCAGCGCAGGGCTCTACGAGCAGTACTTC | CASSAGLYEQYF
few | TRBJ2-2 | . | TRBV9 | TGTGCCAGCAGCGTATCCCCCGGGGAGCTGTTTTTT | CASSVSPGELFF
many | TRBJ2-2 | . | TRBV24-1 | TGTGCCACCAGGGCCGGGACGGTGGACACCGGGGAGCTGTTTTTT | CATRAGTVDTGELFF
many | TRBJ1-6 | TRBD1 | TRBV20-1 | TGCAGTGCTTCACCCGGGACAGGGGAGTCACCCCTCCACTTT | CSASPGTGESPLHF
few | TRBJ2-1 | TRBD2 | TRBV30 | TGTGCCTGGAGTGGACTAGCGGGAGACCACAATGAGCAGTTCTTC | CAWSGLAGDHNEQFF
. | TRBJ1-2 | TRBD1 | TRBV18 | TGTGCCAGCTCACCCCAGGGGGCAGGTGGCTACACCTTC | CASSPQGAGGYTF
. | TRBJ2-1 | TRBD2 | TRBV5-5 | TGTGCCAGCAGCTTGGGGGTAGCGGGATACAATGAGCAGGTCTTC | CASSLGVAGYNEQVF
. | TRBJ2-5 | . | TRBV27 | TGTGCCAGCAGTTGGGGACTGTTAGGAGAGACCCAGTACTTC | CASSWGLLGETQYF
many | TRBJ1-5 | TRBD1 | TRBV30 | TGTGCCTGGAGTGCCATCGACAGGGACAATCAGCCCCAGCATTTT | CAWSAIDRDNQPQHF
many | TRBJ2-2 | . | TRBV5-1 | TGCGCCAGCCGCACAGGGCTACCAACCGGGGAGCTGTTTTTT | CASRTGLPTGELFF
many | TRBJ2-7 | TRBD2 | TRBV27 | TGTGCCAGCAGCCAGGACGCTAGCGGATTCTACGAGCAGTACTTC | CASSQDASGFYEQYF
many | TRBJ1-2 | . | TRBV10-3 | TGTGCCATCAAGTGGGTGGGACAAGGCGGCTACACCTTC | CAIKWVGQGGYTF
many | TRBJ2-5 | . | TRBV11-3 | TGTGCCAGCACTCGGGGGACGGAAGAGACCCAGTACTTC | CASTRGTEETQYF
. | TRBJ2-1 | TRBD2 | TRBV20-1 | TGCAGTGCTAGGCAAACTAGCGGGTTTTACAATGAGCAGTTCTTC | CSARQTSGFYNEQFF
many | TRBJ2-5 | . | TRBV7-3 | TGTGCCAGCAGCTCGCAGGACCAGGGAGGAGAGACCCAGTACTTC | CASSSQDQGGETQYF
many | TRBJ2-7 | TRBD1 | TRBV11-3 | TGTGCCAGCAGCTTTCGACAGGGGAGCTCGTACGAGCAGTACTTC | CASSFRQGSSYEQYF
many | TRBJ2-1 | . | TRBV12-3/TRBV12-4 | TGTGCCAGCAGTAGTGACCAGGGACGCAATGAGCAGTTCTTC | CASSSDQGRNEQFF
. | TRBJ1-2 | TRBD1 | TRBV5-1 | TGCGCCAGCAGCTTGGGTGGAGGACAGGTCTATGGCTACACCTTC | CASSLGGGQVYGYTF
many | TRBJ1-6 | . | TRBV20-1 | TGCAGTCCCCGCGTAGGGCCTAAAGATTCACCCCTCCACTTT | CSPRVGPKDSPLHF
many | TRBJ1-1 | . | TRBV30 | TGTGCCTGGACCGGGACGGACTACACTGAAGCTTTCTTT | CAWTGTDYTEAFF
many | TRBJ2-5 | . | TRBV19 | TGTGCCAGTAGTATGGGTTTCCAAGAGACCCAGTACTTC | CASSMGFQETQYF
many | TRBJ2-7 | . | TRBV10-3 | TGTGCCATCAGTGACGGCGGCCAAACATACGAGCAGTACTTC | CAISDGGQTYEQYF
. | TRBJ2-7 | TRBD1 | TRBV18 | TGTGCCAGCTCACCGGGACAGGGGCCCTTACCACAGTCCTACGAGCAGTACTTC | CASSPGQGPLPQSYEQYF
few | TRBJ2-7 | . | TRBV6-1 | TGTGCCAGTAATCCGGGACACTCAGCTTACGAGCAGTACTTC | CASNPGHSAYEQYF
many | TRBJ2-1 | TRBD2 | TRBV18 | TGTGCCAGCTCCACCGGGACTACCTCTAACAATGAGCAGTTCTTC | CASSTGTTSNNEQFF
many | TRBJ2-7 | . | TRBV2 | TGTGCCAGCAGTGCCAGGGTGACAACCTACGAGCAGTACTTC | CASSARVTTYEQYF
. | TRBJ1-1 | TRBD1 | TRBV4-2 | TGTGCCAGCAGCCGGTTTGGGACAGGGGGAACTGAAGCTTTCTTT | CASSRFGTGGTEAFF
many | TRBJ2-2 | TRBD1 | TRBV12-3/TRBV12-4 | TGTGCCAGCAGTTTAGCCACAGGGGGCACCGGGGAGCTGTTTTTT | CASSLATGGTGELFF
many | TRBJ2-3 | . | TRBV5-5 | TGTGCCAGCAGCTTGGACTGGGGCTCCACAGATACGCAGTATTTT | CASSLDWGSTDTQYF
many | TRBJ1-1 | . | TRBV20-1 | TGCAGTGCTAGAGAAGGCAGAAACACTGAAGCTTTCTTT | CSAREGRNTEAFF
many | TRBJ2-3 | . | TRBV3-1 | TGTGCCAGCAGCCAAGGCGGAGGGAGAGATACGCAGTATTTT | CASSQGGGRDTQYF
many | TRBJ1-1 | . | TRBV19 | TGTGCCACTATACCCCCCGCGCAATCCCAAGCTTTCTTT | CATIPPAQSQAFF
few | TRBJ2-3 | TRBD2 | TRBV7-8 | TGTGCCAGCAGCTTAGGCATAGGACTAGCGGGTTTAATCACAGATACGCAGTATTTT | CASSLGIGLAGLITDTQYF
few | TRBJ2-4 | . | TRBV7-9 | TGTGCCAGCAGCTTAGGGGGTGGGGTTCAACGGAACATTCAGTACTTC | CASSLGGGVQRNIQYF
. | TRBJ1-3 | . | TRBV7-2 | TGTGCCAGCAGCCCCCAACTAGCGGGTACCTCTGGAAACACCATATATTTT | CASSPQLAGTSGNTIYF
. | TRBJ1-1 | . | TRBV28 | TGTGCCAGCAGCCACCCGAATAGAAACACTGAAGCTTTCTTT | CASSHPNRNTEAFF
. | TRBJ2-1 | . | TRBV7-2 | TGTGCCAGCAGCCGCGGGGCTACTCCTTACTACAATGAGCAGTTCTTC | CASSRGATPYYNEQFF
. | TRBJ1-6 | . | TRBV6-1 | TGTGCCAACTCTGTCCCACGAAATTGGGATTCACCCCTCCACTTT | CANSVPRNWDSPLHF
many | TRBJ2-3 | . | TRBV10-3 | TGTGCCATCAGTTCCCAAGACTTCCCTTCTAGCACAGATACGCAGTATTTT | CAISSQDFPSSTDTQYF
few | TRBJ2-1 | TRBD2 | TRBV7-9 | TGTGCCAGCAGCTACCCTGGGGGCGGGAGGGTGTATGAGCAGTTCTTC | CASSYPGGGRVYEQFF
many | TRBJ1-2 | . | TRBV24-1 | TGTGCCACCAGTGATAGTGCCAGGGGAGAAAGAGATGGCTACACCTTC | CATSDSARGERDGYTF
. | TRBJ2-2 | TRBD1 | TRBV12-3/TRBV12-4 | TGTGCCAGCAGTTTGACAGGGGGCAATACCGGGGAGCTGCTTTTT | CASSLTGGNTGELLF
few | TRBJ2-3 | TRBD1 | TRBV10-3 | TGTGCCATCAGTGAGGGGACAGGTACAGATACGCAGTATTTT | CAISEGTGTDTQYF
once | TRBJ2-5 | . | TRBV11-2 | TGTGCCAGCAGCTTGGGGGTCAACGCAGGGGTTAGCCAAGAGACCCAGTACTTC | CASSLGVNAGVSQETQYF
many | TRBJ2-1 | . | TRBV9 | TGTGCCAGCAGCGTAGACGAGGGGGAGCAGTTCTTC | CASSVDEGEQFF
many | TRBJ1-1 | TRBD1 | TRBV19 | TGTGCCAGTATTAGGGACAGGTTAAACACTGAAGCTTTCTTT | CASIRDRLNTEAFF